Following are 23 T cell receptor beta chains from one sample sequenced in a study of cytomegalovirus exposure and HLA in healthy donors listed by TCRdb under 2017. The protocol used for the library was the immunoSEQ multiplex PCR assay. The multiplex PCR relied on a mix of 60 forward primers for TCR Vbeta segments and 13 reverse primers for TCR Jbeta segments. TCRdb's version of the immuneACCESS table is confined to in-frame rearrangements and falls short of the full clone set. An unresolved V gene accounts for under half of the shortfall where checked; the remainder is of unknown origin. This sample comprises about 130,000 clones, 75% to 80% of them detected only once. The ten top clones hold roughly 2% of the sample. The sample taken for sequencing was PBMCs. The source of these receptors is a man in his thirties or forties in good health and CMV-seronegative.

This chain uses TRBV12-5 with TRBJ1-1, with D unclear. This CDR3 spans 14 amino acids. Trimming shortened V by 3 bases and J by 2 bases, and 10 bases separated the two germline ends. Germline-derived CDR1 and CDR2 are LGHNT and FRNRAP. CDR3 nucleotide sequence: TGTGCTAGTGGTTTCGGTCGTAGAAACACTGAAGCTTTCTTT. It codes for CASGFGRRNTEAFF.

J is TRBJ2-7 and V is TRBV6-6; the D is unclear. The ends were cut back, 6 bases at V and 5 bases at J, with 14 bases in the middle. The CDR3 contains 13 residues. Germline V CDR1 and CDR2: MNHNY, SVGAGI (reference sequence). CDR3 bases: TGTGCCAGCAGCTCCCGGAGCGTAGACGAGCAGTACTTC. Its protein is CASSSRSVDEQYF.

Of note for this clone: The sample has other DNA sequences that encode this CDR3 too. The chain carries TRBV18 and TRBJ2-2; no firm D call. CDR3 length equals 14 residues. Trimming stripped 3 bases from V and 3 bases from J, with 8 bases between. The germline V gene encodes CDR1 KGHSH and CDR2 LQKENI. The CDR3 region has the DNA TGTGCCAGCTCACCTCTAGGCGACACCGGGGAGCTGTTTTTT. This encodes CASSPLGDTGELFF.

The CDR3 bases are TGTGCCAGCAGTCGCACCGGGACTAGCGGGAATGAGCAGTTCTTC. It translates to CASSRTGTSGNEQFF. The chain employs TRBV6-5 and TRBJ2-1; TRBD2 agrees at 12 bases. V lost 5 bases to trimming and J lost 7 bases; unmatched junction nucleotides: 6. The CDR3 spans 15 residues. The germline CDR1 and CDR2 sequences are MNHEY and SVGAGI.

V and J are TRBV7-9 and TRBJ2-1; 10 bases are a match to TRBD2. The junction had 0 bases not matched to a gene; V was cut back by 3 bases and J by 4 bases. The CDR3 length is 14 residues. Looked up from germline, CDR1 is SEHNR and CDR2 is FQNEAQ (reference sequence). This CDR3 reads CASSLTSGYNEQFF. The CDR3 DNA is TGTGCCAGCAGCTTGACTAGCGGGTACAATGAGCAGTTCTTC. The full variable domain, in which reference TRBV7-9 and TRBJ2-1 provide the parts outside the CDR3, is DTGVSQNPRHKITKRGQNVTFRCDPISEHNRLYWYRQTLGQGPEFLTYFQNEAQLEKSRLLSDRFSAERPKGSFSTLEIQRTEQGDSAMYLCASSLTSGYNEQFFGPGTRLTVL.

The chain employs TRBV29-1 and TRBJ2-3, with 8 bases lining up with TRBD2. V trimming: 4 bases; J trimming: 3 bases; junction bases outside the gene matches: 9. The CDR3 has 15 amino acids. Germline V gives CDR1 SQVTM, CDR2 ANQGSEA. The CDR3 protein is CSVGRLTSDTDTQYF. In DNA form, the CDR3 reads TGCAGCGTTGGTAGGCTGACTAGCGATACAGATACGCAGTATTTT.

The CDR3 loop reads CASSILAGILYNEQFF. The CDR3 region has the DNA TGTGCCAGTAGTATCCTAGCGGGGATATTATACAATGAGCAGTTCTTC. The rearrangement links TRBV19 to TRBJ2-1; TRBD2 matches at 9 bases. The junction had 7 bases not matched to a gene; V was cut back by 3 bases and J by 4 bases. The length of the CDR3 is 16 residues. The V gene's germline CDR1 is LNHDA and CDR2 SQIVND (reference sequence).

In DNA, the CDR3 is TGTGCCAGCAGCCCCGGCGGGGCAAACACTGAAGCTTTCTTT. Protein: CASSPGGANTEAFF. This chain connects TRBV5-4 to TRBJ1-1; D might be TRBD1 (5 bases). V was shortened by 4 bases and J by 2 bases, with 12 bases between the two germline ends. The CDR3 extends over 14 amino acids. CDR1 and CDR2 from the germline V gene are SGHNT and YYREEE (reference sequence).

V is TRBV19 and J is TRBJ2-2, with 10 bases that match TRBD1. Germline values: CDR1 LNHDA, CDR2 SQIVND (reference sequence). The CDR3 sequence is 17 residues long. The trim removed 4 bases at V and 2 bases at J, leaving 7 bases unmatched. The CDR3 region is CASSTGQGRANTGELFF. Written as DNA, the CDR3 is TGTGCCAGTAGTACGGGACAGGGGAGAGCTAACACCGGGGAGCTGTTTTTT. Variable domain in full (rest from reference TRBV19 and TRBJ2-2): DGGITQSPKYLFRKEGQNVTLSCEQNLNHDAMYWYRQDPGQGLRLIYYSQIVNDFQKGDIAEGYSVSREKKESFPLTVTSAQKNPTAFYLCASSTGQGRANTGELFFGEGSRLTVL.

This clone was counted a few times. In DNA, the CDR3 is TGTGCCATCAGTGGAGATGGACAGTCCCTTAGCAATCAGCCCCAGCATTTT. It encodes CAISGDGQSLSNQPQHF. The rearrangement joins TRBV10-3 to TRBJ1-5; TRBD1 might be the D (6 bases). Germline lookup yields CDR1 ENHRY and CDR2 SYGVKD. The length of the CDR3 is 17 residues. V lost 4 bases to trimming and J lost 0 bases, with 16 bases between them.

CDR3 nucleotides: TGTGCCTGGAGTGCTACAGGTCCTTGGGGCTATGGCTACACCTTC. It codes for CAWSATGPWGYGYTF. The gene calls are TRBV30 and TRBJ1-2; tentative D call: TRBD1 (5 bases). CDR1 and CDR2 from the germline V gene are GTSNPN and SVGIG (reference sequence). The CDR3 has 15 amino acids. V gave up 1 base and J gave up 4 bases, with 16 bases separating them.

Written as DNA, the CDR3 is TGTGCCAGCAGTGAATCCGGCGGGGGGAACCAGCCCCAGCATTTT. It is translated as CASSESGGGNQPQHF. The rearrangement links TRBV25-1 to TRBJ1-5; TRBD1 is a possible D gene (5 bases). CDR3 length: 15 residues. Trimming took off 1 base at V and 7 bases at J, with 14 bases between the two ends. Per the germline V gene, CDR1 is MGHDK and CDR2 is SYGVNS.

The table lists this clone with a count of one. This chain connects TRBV30 to TRBJ2-7; 8 bases align to TRBD2. The CDR3 spans 14 residues. CDR1 is GTSNPN and CDR2 is SVGIG in the germline V gene (reference sequence). Trimming took 1 base from V and 5 from J; bases not matched to a gene: 7. CDR3 in DNA: TGTGCCTGGAGTGCGACGGGAGGGAGCCACGAGCAGTACTTC. It encodes CAWSATGGSHEQYF.

The genes are TRBV18 and TRBJ1-2; D is ambiguous. Germline V lookup: CDR1 KGHSH, CDR2 LQKENI. Trimming took off 1 base at V and 8 bases at J, with 11 bases between the two ends. The CDR3 is 13 amino acids. The CDR3 DNA is TGTGCCAGCTCACCACAGGGAGATGAAGGCTACACCTTC. This gives the protein CASSPQGDEGYTF.

The rearrangement links TRBV7-6 to TRBJ2-1, with a weak D call TRBD2 (5 bases). In germline, CDR1 is SGHVS, CDR2 FNYEAQ. CDR3 length: 20 residues. Trimming shortened V by 2 bases and J by 0 bases, and 23 bases separated the two germline ends. As DNA, the CDR3 is TGTGCCAGCAGCTTACACCCCCTGGCGGGCACTAAGAGCTCCTACAATGAGCAGTTCTTC. Translating it yields CASSLHPLAGTKSSYNEQFF.

CDR3 nucleotides: TGTGCCTTCCCATCGGACAGGGGGAGTGGAAGCAATCAGCCCCAGCATTTT. This codes for CAFPSDRGSGSNQPQHF. The rearrangement joins TRBV30 to TRBJ1-5; 10 positions agree with TRBD1. Germline V CDR1 and CDR2: GTSNPN, SVGIG (reference sequence). This CDR3 contains 17 residues. Unmatched junction bases numbered 13, after V lost 7 bases and J lost 1 base.

The chain carries TRBV4-1 and TRBJ2-3; no reliable D call. CDR1 MGHRA and CDR2 YSYEKL come from the germline V gene. V was clipped by 0 bases and J by 3 bases, with 13 bases between them. CDR3 length equals 16 residues. CDR3 region: CASSQDLTARTDTQYF. The CDR3 coding sequence is TGCGCCAGCAGCCAAGATTTAACGGCGCGGACAGATACGCAGTATTTT.

This sequence joins TRBV11-2 and TRBJ2-1; TRBD2 matches 7 bases. The junction had 6 bases not matched to a gene; V was cut back by 1 base and J by 9 bases. CDR3 size: 14 residues. Germline V gene lookup returns CDR1 SGHAT and CDR2 FQNNGV. Here the CDR3 DNA reads TGTGCCAGCAGCTTAGGGGGAGGGCCAATTGAGCAGTTCTTC. Translated, it gives CASSLGGGPIEQFF.

This clone was seen more than once but under ten times. The chain employs TRBV6-5 and TRBJ2-5, with 10 bases lining up with TRBD2. The CDR3 loop spans 14 amino acids. Germline CDR1 MNHEY, CDR2 SVGAGI. V lost 5 bases, J lost 7 bases, and 7 bases stayed unmatched. CDR3 protein: CASSTLAGVLTQYF. CDR3 bases: TGTGCCAGCAGTACCCTAGCGGGAGTACTGACCCAGTACTTC.

This clone has a handful of counts. This chain connects TRBV25-1 to TRBJ2-7, with 10 nucleotides matching TRBD2. The germline CDR1 and CDR2 sequences are MGHDK and SYGVNS. V shed 1 base and J 0 bases; nucleotides not matched to a gene: 3. This CDR3 is 16 amino acids long. The CDR3 region has the DNA TGTGCCAGCAGTGAATTTGGGACTAGCGCCTCCTACGAGCAGTACTTC. Its protein product is CASSEFGTSASYEQYF.

This clone was counted a few times. The chain employs TRBV2 and TRBJ1-2; 7 nucleotides line up with TRBD1. From germline, CDR1 is SNHLY and CDR2 FYNNEI. CDR3 length equals 15 residues. J gave up 1 base and V 4 bases, and 6 bases lay outside the gene matches. CDR3 protein: CASSVETGNNYGYTF. The CDR3 bases are TGTGCCAGCAGTGTAGAGACAGGGAATAACTATGGCTACACCTTC.

The rearrangement uses TRBV5-8 and TRBJ1-4; 10 bases are a match to TRBD1. Germline V gene data show CDR1 as SGHTS and CDR2 as YDEGEE. The CDR3 runs to 14 residues. V trimming: 4 bases; J trimming: 10 bases; junction bases outside the gene matches: 7. The CDR3: CASSGRQGARKLFF. CDR3 DNA: TGTGCCAGCAGCGGACGACAGGGGGCTCGAAAACTGTTTTTT.

The chain recombines TRBV2 with TRBJ2-3; D remains unclear. Trimming took off 7 bases at V and 5 bases at J, with 19 bases between the two ends. The CDR3 sequence is 15 residues long. The germline CDR1 and CDR2 sequences are SNHLY and FYNNEI. For the CDR3, the DNA is TGTGCCAGCATCCCCTGGGCGCGCGCTTTAGATACGCAGTATTTT. It yields the protein CASIPWARALDTQYF.